This T cell receptor beta chain stems from a study of T-cell memory formation after mild COVID-19. Background on the study: Largely, the TCR clusters proved donor specific. General study findings and limits: Pre-infection memory held some responding clones, suggesting pre-existing cross-reactive T cells responded.

TCRdb ran MiXCR on the 5' RACE reads and lists one entry per CDR3 protein. The data contain approximately 65,000 distinct CDR3 sequences, 15% to 20% of them singletons. Of note for this clonotype: Its antigen is as yet unknown.

The germline gives CDR1 SGHVS, CDR2 FQNEAQ. After removal of 5 bases from V and 8 bases from J, the junction contained 8 bases not matched to a gene. The CDR3 is made up of 14 amino acids. V and J are TRBV7-8 and TRBJ2-2; TRBD1 matches at 7 bases. Sequenced: PBMCs or a T cell subset sorted from them (not recorded which). The sequence was obtained from an adult woman who had mild COVID-19 (a few samples of this study predate the infection). Cell type and time point are not known. The CDR3 loop reads CASSPWTGPGELFF. The DNA for the CDR3 is TGTGCCAGCAGCCCATGGACAGGCCCAGGGGAGCTGTTTTTT.